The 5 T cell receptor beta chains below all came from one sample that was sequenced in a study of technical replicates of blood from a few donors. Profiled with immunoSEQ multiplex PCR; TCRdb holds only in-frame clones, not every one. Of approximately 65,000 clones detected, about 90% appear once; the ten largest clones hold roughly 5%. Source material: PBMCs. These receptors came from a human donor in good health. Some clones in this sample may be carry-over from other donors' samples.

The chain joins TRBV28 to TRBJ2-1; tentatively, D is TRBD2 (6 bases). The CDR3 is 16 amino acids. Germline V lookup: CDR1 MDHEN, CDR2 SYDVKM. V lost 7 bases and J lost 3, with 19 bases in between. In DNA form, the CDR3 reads TGTGCCAGCACCCCCTGGGGAGGAGCGAACTACAATGAGCAGTTCTTC. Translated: CASTPWGGANYNEQFF.

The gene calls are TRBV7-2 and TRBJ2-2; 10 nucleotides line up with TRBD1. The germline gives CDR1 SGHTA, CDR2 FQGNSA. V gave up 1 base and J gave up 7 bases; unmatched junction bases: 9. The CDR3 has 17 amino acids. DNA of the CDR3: TGTGCCAGCAGCTTAGATGTAGGGACAGGGGTTAGCGGGGAGCTGTTTTTT. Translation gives CASSLDVGTGVSGELFF.

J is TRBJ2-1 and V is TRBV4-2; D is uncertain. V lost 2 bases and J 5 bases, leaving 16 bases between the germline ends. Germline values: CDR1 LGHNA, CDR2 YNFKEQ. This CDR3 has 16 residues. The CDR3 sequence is CASSQRGPRGDNEQFF. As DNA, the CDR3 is TGTGCCAGCAGCCAAAGAGGCCCGCGAGGCGACAATGAGCAGTTCTTC.

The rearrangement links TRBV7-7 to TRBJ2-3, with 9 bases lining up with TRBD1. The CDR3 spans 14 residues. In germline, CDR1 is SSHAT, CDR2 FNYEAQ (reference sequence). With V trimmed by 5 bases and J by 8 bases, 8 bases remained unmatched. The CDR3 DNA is TGTGCCAGCAGCCCCCGGGACAGGGAAACTACGCAGTATTTT. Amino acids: CASSPRDRETTQYF.

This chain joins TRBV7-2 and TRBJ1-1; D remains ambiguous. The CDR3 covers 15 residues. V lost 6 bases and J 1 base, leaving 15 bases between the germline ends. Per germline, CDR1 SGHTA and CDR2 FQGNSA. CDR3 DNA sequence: TGTGCCAGCAGTTCAACTGCGGGTCCGAACACTGAAGCTTTCTTT. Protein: CASSSTAGPNTEAFF. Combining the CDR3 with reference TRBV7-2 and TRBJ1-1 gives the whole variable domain GAGVSQSPSNKVTEKGKDVELRCDPISGHTALYWYRQSLGQGLEFLIYFQGNSAPDKSGLPSDRFSAERTGGSVSTLTIQRTQQEDSAVYLCASSSTAGPNTEAFFGQGTRLTVV.